The entry below gives a single T cell receptor beta chain sequence along with its context. The antigen is not known. The record originates from a study of CXCR3-negative and CXCR3-positive naive CD8 T cells. Findings and limits, study-wide: CXCR3 levels fell partly with cryopreservation; most assays relied on fresh PBMCs. The TRB CDR3s that CXCR3-positive naive cells carried were more hydrophobic than those of CXCR3-negative naive cells.

Each TRB cDNA library was prepared by 5' RACE (with UMI labels). Reprocessing the 5' RACE reads, TCRdb reports a single entry for every CDR3 protein and omits DNA. Seen in this sample are approximately 140,000 distinct CDR3 sequences; the ten most common clones hold 0.25% to 0.3%. The source is a human donor in good health. Some clones in this sample may be carry-over from other donors' samples. The sample comprised naive CXCR3+ CD8+ T cells from blood. Subset reported: CD45RO-CCR7+CD27+CD95- naive CD8+ T cells expressing CXCR3 (TNR3+).

CDR3 amino acids: CASTFAGELFF. The chain joins TRBV6-6 to TRBJ2-2. Per the germline V gene, CDR1 is MNHNY and CDR2 is SVGAGI (reference sequence). This CDR3 has 11 residues.